The clone carrying this T cell receptor beta chain was seen many times. Its specificity is not known. The data are from a study of early T cells in non-severe SARS-CoV-2 infection. Study-wide context: Unsorted whole-blood RNA was sequenced in bulk, leaving chains unpaired.

Trimming took off 3 bases at V and 7 bases at J, with 10 bases between the two ends. Germline V lookup: CDR1 SGHAT, CDR2 FQNNGV. This CDR3 has 13 amino acids. Each CDR3 protein is one row after TCRdb ran MiXCR on the 5' RACE reads. The top ten hold approximately 5.7% of the sample, which has almost 30,000 distinct CDR3 sequences, 5.5% to 6.5% seen once. General study findings and limits: Private and CD4 specificities were missed by VDJdb matching, which favored anti-spike CD8 responses.

Sequencing was performed on whole blood. This TCR was recovered from an adult who was a healthcare worker with PCR-confirmed SARS-CoV-2 infection or an uninfected control (not recorded which). The chain employs TRBV11-2 and TRBJ1-5, with D unresolved. The CDR3 region has the DNA TGTGCCAGCAGCTTTAAAAGAGGGCAGCCCCAGCATTTT. It is translated as CASSFKRGQPQHF.